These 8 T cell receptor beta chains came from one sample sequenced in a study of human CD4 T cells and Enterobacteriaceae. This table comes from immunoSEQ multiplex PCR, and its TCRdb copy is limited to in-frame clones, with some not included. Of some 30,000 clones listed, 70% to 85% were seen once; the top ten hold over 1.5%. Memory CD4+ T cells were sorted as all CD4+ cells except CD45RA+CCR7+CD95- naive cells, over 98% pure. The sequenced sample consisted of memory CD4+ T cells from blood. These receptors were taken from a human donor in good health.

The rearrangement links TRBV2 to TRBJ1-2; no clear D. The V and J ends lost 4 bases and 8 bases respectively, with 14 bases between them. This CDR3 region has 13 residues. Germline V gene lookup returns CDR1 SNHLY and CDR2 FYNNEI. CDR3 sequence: CASSVGPGYGYTF. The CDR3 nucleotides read TGTGCCAGCAGTGTCGGTCCGGGCTACGGCTACACCTTC.

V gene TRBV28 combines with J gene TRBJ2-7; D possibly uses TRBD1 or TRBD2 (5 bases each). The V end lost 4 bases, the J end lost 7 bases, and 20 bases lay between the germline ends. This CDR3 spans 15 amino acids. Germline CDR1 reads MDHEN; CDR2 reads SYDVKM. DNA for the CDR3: TGTGCCAGCAGTTCTCCGGAGGACGGGGCTAGTGAGCAGTACTTC. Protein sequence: CASSSPEDGASEQYF.

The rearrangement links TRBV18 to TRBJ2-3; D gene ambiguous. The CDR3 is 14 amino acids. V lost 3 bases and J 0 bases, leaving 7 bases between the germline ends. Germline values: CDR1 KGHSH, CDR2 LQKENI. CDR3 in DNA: TGTGCCAGCTCACCTACAGTTAGCACAGATACGCAGTATTTT. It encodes CASSPTVSTDTQYF.

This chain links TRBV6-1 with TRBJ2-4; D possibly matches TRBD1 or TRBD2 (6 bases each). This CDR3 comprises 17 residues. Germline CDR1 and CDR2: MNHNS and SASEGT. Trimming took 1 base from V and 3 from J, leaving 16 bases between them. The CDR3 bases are TGTGCCAGCAGTGAAGGGGGTTTCGGGGGACACAAAAACATTCAGTACTTC. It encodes CASSEGGFGGHKNIQYF.

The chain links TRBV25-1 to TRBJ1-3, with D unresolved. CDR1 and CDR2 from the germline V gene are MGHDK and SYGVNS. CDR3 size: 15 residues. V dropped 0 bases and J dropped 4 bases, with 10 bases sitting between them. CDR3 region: CASSEYGRSGNTIYF. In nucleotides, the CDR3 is TGTGCCAGCAGTGAATATGGCCGGTCCGGAAACACCATATATTTT.

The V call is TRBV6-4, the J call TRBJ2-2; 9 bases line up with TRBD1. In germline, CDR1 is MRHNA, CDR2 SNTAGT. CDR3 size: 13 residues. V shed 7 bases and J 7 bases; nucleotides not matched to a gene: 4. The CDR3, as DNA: TGTGCCAGCACAAAGGACAGGGGCGGGGAGCTGTTTTTT. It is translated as CASTKDRGGELFF.

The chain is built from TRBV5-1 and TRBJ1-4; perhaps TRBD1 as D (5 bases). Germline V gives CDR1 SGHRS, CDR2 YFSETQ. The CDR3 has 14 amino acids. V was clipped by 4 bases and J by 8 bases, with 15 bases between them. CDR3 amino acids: CASSLEGSGEKLFF. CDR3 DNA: TGCGCCAGCAGCCTGGAGGGGAGCGGCGAAAAACTGTTTTTT.

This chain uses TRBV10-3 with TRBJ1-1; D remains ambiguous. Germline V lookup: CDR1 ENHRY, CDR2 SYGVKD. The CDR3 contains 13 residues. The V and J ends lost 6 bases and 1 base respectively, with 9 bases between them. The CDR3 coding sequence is TGTGCCATCAGCCGACAAGAGAACACTGAAGCTTTCTTT. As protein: CAISRQENTEAFF.